This is a list of T cell receptor beta chains from one sample in a study of blood T cell repertoires in COVID-19. TCRdb's copy holds only in-frame clones and misses some; the assay was immunoSEQ multiplex PCR. Of about 200,000 clones listed, 85% to 90% are singletons. Sequenced material: peripheral blood. These receptors originate from an elderly man with acute or convalescent COVID-19. The CDR3 runs from the conserved cysteine through the conserved F or W. D genes are given only for firm matches. Clone size appears in some rows only: once, few, many, or a class for an expanded clone.

size	V	D	J	DNA	CDR3
NA	TRBV7-9	NA	TRBJ1-2	TGTGCCAGCAGCTTCTCCGCTAACTATGGCTACACCTTC	CASSFSANYGYTF
NA	TRBV10-3	TRBD1	TRBJ1-1	TGTGCCACCCGGGAGGGGGCATACACTGAAGCTTTCTTT	CATREGAYTEAFF
NA	TRBV7-9	NA	TRBJ2-2	TGTGCCAGCACCACGGGACTCCCCACCGGGGAGCTGTTTTTT	CASTTGLPTGELFF
NA	TRBV15	TRBD2	TRBJ2-5	TGTGCCACCAGCAGAGAAGGTCAGCGGGGGAAGGAAGGGACCCAGTACTTC	CATSREGQRGKEGTQYF
few	TRBV28	NA	TRBJ1-6	TGTGCCAGCAGCCCTATTTATTTCAGGGCCAATTCACCCCTCCACTTT	CASSPIYFRANSPLHF
NA	TRBV19	NA	TRBJ2-1	TGTGCCAGTAGTATTCTTGTTACGTTTCGCAGCTCCTACAATGAGCAGTTCTTC	CASSILVTFRSSYNEQFF
NA	TRBV7-3	TRBD2	TRBJ2-1	TGTGCCAGCAGCTTAAGTCCTAGCGGCAATGAGCAGTTCTTC	CASSLSPSGNEQFF
NA	TRBV2	TRBD1	TRBJ1-6	TGTGCCAGCAGTCCCGGGACAGCTAATTCACCCCTCCACTTT	CASSPGTANSPLHF
few	TRBV12-5	NA	TRBJ1-4	TGTGCTAGTGGTTTGTCCCGGGACTTTAATGAAAAACTGTTTTTT	CASGLSRDFNEKLFF
NA	TRBV2	TRBD2	TRBJ2-1	TGTGCCAGCCGTCCCGGGACTAGCGGGAGCAATGAGCAGTTCTTC	CASRPGTSGSNEQFF
NA	TRBV18	NA	TRBJ2-7	TGTGCCAGCTCACCGGCCCTCTACGAGCAGTACTTC	CASSPALYEQYF
NA	TRBV28	NA	TRBJ1-2	TGTGCCAGCAGAACTACAGGGTTGGGCTACACCTTC	CASRTTGLGYTF
NA	TRBV6-6	TRBD1	TRBJ2-3	TGTGCCAGCAGTTACGACAGGGGCGCAGATACGCAGTATTTT	CASSYDRGADTQYF
few	TRBV7-2	NA	TRBJ2-5	TGTGCCAGCAGCAAGGGACTTATTAAACTACAAGAGACCCAGTACTTC	CASSKGLIKLQETQYF
NA	TRBV11-2	TRBD1	TRBJ2-7	TGTGCCAGCAGCTTAGCTGGGACAGGGGACTACGAGCAGTACTTC	CASSLAGTGDYEQYF
NA	TRBV6-5	TRBD1	TRBJ1-6	TGTGCCAGCGGGACAGGGACTTTTTCACCCCTCCACTTT	CASGTGTFSPLHF
NA	TRBV10-3	NA	TRBJ1-5	TGTGCCATCAGTGAGTCGACAATCAATCAGCCCCAGCATTTT	CAISESTINQPQHF
NA	TRBV30	TRBD1	TRBJ1-5	TGTGCCTGGGGTGGAACAGGGGTATCAGGGCCCCAGCATTTT	CAWGGTGVSGPQHF
NA	TRBV12-3/TRBV12-4	NA	TRBJ1-2	TGTGCCAGCAGTCCCGGACAGGGCTACACCTTC	CASSPGQGYTF
NA	TRBV19	TRBD2	TRBJ2-1	TGTGCCAGTAGTATCGTCGCTAGCGGGATCTACAATGAGCAGTTCTTC	CASSIVASGIYNEQFF
once	TRBV28	NA	TRBJ1-6	TGTGCCAGCAGAGAGTATAATTCACCCCTCCACTTT	CASREYNSPLHF
NA	TRBV7-3	NA	TRBJ1-2	TGTGCCAGCAGCCACTACACGACAGAAAGCTACACCTTC	CASSHYTTESYTF
NA	TRBV3-1/TRBV3-2	NA	TRBJ2-2	TGTGCCAGCAGCCAAGCACAGAACAGCGGGGAGCTGTTTTTT	CASSQAQNSGELFF
few	TRBV19	TRBD2	TRBJ2-5	TGTGCCAGTAGTATGAAACGGGCTAGCGGACAAGAGACCCAGTACTTC	CASSMKRASGQETQYF
NA	TRBV6-5	NA	TRBJ2-5	TGTGCCAGCAGCTTCGGGGTCGGGGAGACCCAGTACTTC	CASSFGVGETQYF
NA	TRBV19	TRBD2	TRBJ2-1	TGTGCCAGTAGTACACTAGCGGGAGGGAATGAGCAGTTCTTC	CASSTLAGGNEQFF
NA	TRBV11-2	NA	TRBJ2-7	TGTGCCAGCAGCAACAACGTAGGGAGGAAGCAGTACTTC	CASSNNVGRKQYF
NA	TRBV28	NA	TRBJ1-1	TGTGCCAGCAGTTCGAGCACTTCAGGGATGACTGAAGCTTTCTTT	CASSSSTSGMTEAFF
NA	TRBV28	TRBD1	TRBJ2-7	TGTGCCAGCAAGGTGGACAGGGTTTCCCTCTTCGAGCAGTACTTC	CASKVDRVSLFEQYF
NA	TRBV4-1	NA	TRBJ2-7	TGCGCCAGCAGCCAAGACCCGAGGGAGCAGTACTTC	CASSQDPREQYF
once	TRBV18	TRBD2	TRBJ2-3	TGTGCCAGCTCGCTAGCGGGGAGCACAGATACGCAGTATTTT	CASSLAGSTDTQYF
NA	TRBV19	TRBD1	TRBJ1-1	TGTGCCAGTAGTATAGGAGACAGGGGGTCAGGCACTGAAGCTTTCTTT	CASSIGDRGSGTEAFF
once	TRBV28	NA	TRBJ2-7	TGTGCCAGCAGTTTAGTGGCAGGGTCGTACGAGCAGTACTTC	CASSLVAGSYEQYF
NA	TRBV12-3/TRBV12-4	NA	TRBJ1-1	TGTGCCAGCAGTTTAATCCCGGGTTCTGAAGCTTTCTTT	CASSLIPGSEAFF
few	TRBV19	TRBD1	TRBJ2-7	TGTGCCAGTAGTATAGATCAGGGGGCCTACGAGCAGTACTTC	CASSIDQGAYEQYF
once	TRBV3-1/TRBV3-2	NA	TRBJ2-1	TGTGCCAGCAGCCAAGATACAACTAGTACCTCCTACAATGAGCAGTTCTTC	CASSQDTTSTSYNEQFF
NA	TRBV27	NA	TRBJ1-1	TGTGCCAGCAGGGGGCGGACCACTGAAGCTTTCTTT	CASRGRTTEAFF
NA	TRBV3-1/TRBV3-2	TRBD2	TRBJ2-5	TGTGCCAGCAGCCAGGTACCGGGACTAGCTCGCGGGACCCAGTACTTC	CASSQVPGLARGTQYF
NA	TRBV2	TRBD2	TRBJ2-1	TGTGCCAGCAGTGGGACTAGCGCCGACCCCCCTACAATGAGCAGGGGGTCCTTCTTC	CASSGTSADPPTMSRGSFF
NA	TRBV19	TRBD1	TRBJ2-2	TGTGCCAGTAGTATCCAGGGGGCCCCCGGGGAGCTGTTTTTT	CASSIQGAPGELFF
NA	TRBV19	TRBD2	TRBJ2-7	TGTGCCAGTAGTATAGCTAGCGGGACACTCTACGAGCAGTACTTC	CASSIASGTLYEQYF